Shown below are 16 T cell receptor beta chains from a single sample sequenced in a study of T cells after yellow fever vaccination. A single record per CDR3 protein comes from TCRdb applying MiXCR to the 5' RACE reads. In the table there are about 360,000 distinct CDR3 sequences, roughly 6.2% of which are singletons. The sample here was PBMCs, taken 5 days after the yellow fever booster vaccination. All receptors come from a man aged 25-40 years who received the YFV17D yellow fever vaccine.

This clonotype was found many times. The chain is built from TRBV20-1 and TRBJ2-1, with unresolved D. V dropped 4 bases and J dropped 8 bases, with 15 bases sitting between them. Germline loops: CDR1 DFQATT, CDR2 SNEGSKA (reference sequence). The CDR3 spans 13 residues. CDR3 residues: CSAIKPQAYEQFF. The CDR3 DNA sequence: TGCAGTGCTATTAAACCCCAGGCCTATGAGCAGTTCTTC.

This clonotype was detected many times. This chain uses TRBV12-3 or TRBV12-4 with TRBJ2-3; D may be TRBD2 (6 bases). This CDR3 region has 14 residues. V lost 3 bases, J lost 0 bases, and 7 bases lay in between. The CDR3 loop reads CASSFAGSTDTQYF. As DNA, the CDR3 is TGTGCCAGCAGTTTCGCGGGAAGCACAGATACGCAGTATTTT.

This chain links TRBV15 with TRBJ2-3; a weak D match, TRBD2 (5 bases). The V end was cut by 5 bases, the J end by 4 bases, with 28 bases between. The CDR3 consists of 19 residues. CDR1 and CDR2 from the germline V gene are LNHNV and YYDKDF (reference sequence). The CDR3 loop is CATSQRRPLRASRADTQYF. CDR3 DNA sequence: TGTGCCACCAGCCAGCGCCGACCATTGAGGGCCTCGCGGGCAGATACGCAGTATTTT.

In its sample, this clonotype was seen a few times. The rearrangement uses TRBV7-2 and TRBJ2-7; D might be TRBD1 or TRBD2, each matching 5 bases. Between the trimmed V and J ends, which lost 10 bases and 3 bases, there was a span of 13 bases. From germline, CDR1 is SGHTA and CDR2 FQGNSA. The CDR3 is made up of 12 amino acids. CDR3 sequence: CATREGYYEQYF. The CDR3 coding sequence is TGTGCCACCCGAGAGGGGTACTACGAGCAGTACTTC. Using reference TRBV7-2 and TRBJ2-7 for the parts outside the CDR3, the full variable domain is GAGVSQSPSNKVTEKGKDVELRCDPISGHTALYWYRQSLGQGLEFLIYFQGNSAPDKSGLPSDRFSAERTGGSVSTLTIQRTQQEDSAVYLCATREGYYEQYFGPGTRLTVT.

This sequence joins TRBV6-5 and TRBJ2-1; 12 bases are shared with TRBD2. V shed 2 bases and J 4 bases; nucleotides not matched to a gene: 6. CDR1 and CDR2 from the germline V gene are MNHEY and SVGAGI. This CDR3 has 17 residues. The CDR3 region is CASSYPPSGRGYNEQFF. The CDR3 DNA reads TGTGCCAGCAGTTACCCTCCTAGCGGGAGGGGATACAATGAGCAGTTCTTC.

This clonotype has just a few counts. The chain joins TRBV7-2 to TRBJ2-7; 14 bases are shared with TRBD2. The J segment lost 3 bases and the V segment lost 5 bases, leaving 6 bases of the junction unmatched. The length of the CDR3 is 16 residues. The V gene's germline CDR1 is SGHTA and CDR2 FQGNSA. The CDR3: CASSPGTSGRYYEQYF. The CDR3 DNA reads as TGTGCCAGCAGCCCCGGGACTAGCGGGAGATACTACGAGCAGTACTTC.

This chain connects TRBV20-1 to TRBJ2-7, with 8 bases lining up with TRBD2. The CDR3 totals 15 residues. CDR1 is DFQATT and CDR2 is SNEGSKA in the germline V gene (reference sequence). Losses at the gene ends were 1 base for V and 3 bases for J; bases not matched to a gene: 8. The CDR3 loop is CSARATSGPDYEQYF. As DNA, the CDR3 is TGCAGTGCTAGAGCTACTAGCGGACCCGACTACGAGCAGTACTTC.

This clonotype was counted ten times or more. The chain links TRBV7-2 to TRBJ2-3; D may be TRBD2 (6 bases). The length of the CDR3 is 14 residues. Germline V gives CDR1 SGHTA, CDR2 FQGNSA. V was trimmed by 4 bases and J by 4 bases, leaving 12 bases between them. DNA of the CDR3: TGTGCCAGCAGCTCACGTCCGGGAGCAGATACGCAGTATTTT. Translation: CASSSRPGADTQYF.

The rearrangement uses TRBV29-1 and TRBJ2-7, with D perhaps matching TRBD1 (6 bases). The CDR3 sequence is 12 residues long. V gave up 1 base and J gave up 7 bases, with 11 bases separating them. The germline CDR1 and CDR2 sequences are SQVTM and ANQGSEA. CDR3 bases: TGCAGCGTTGAAGGCCTTACAGGGGAGCAGTACTTC. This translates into CSVEGLTGEQYF.

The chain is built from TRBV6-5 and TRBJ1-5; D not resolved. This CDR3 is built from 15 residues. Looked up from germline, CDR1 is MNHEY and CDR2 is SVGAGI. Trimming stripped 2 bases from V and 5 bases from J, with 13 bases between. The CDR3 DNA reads TGTGCCAGCAGTTACGCGGCAGGAGGACATCAGCCCCAGCATTTT. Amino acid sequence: CASSYAAGGHQPQHF.

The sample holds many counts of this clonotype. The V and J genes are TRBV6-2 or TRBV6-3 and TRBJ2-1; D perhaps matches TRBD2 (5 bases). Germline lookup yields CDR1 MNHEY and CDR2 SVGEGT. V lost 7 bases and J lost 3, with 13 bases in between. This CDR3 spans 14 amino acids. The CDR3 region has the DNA TGTGCCAGCACCTCTCCGGGGAACTACAATGAGCAGTTCTTC. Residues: CASTSPGNYNEQFF.

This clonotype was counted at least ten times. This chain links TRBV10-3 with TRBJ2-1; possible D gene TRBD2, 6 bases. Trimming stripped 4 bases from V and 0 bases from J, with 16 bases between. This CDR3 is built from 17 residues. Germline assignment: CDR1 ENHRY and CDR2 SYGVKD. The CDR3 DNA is TGTGCCATCAGTGGATACCGGGAGAACGGCTCCTACAATGAGCAGTTCTTC. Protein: CAISGYRENGSYNEQFF.

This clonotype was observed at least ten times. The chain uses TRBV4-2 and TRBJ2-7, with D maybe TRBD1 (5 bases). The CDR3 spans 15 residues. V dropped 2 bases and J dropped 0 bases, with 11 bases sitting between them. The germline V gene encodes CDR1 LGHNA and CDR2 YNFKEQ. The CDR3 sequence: CASSQNPTDSYEQYF. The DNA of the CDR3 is TGTGCCAGCAGCCAAAACCCGACAGACTCCTACGAGCAGTACTTC.

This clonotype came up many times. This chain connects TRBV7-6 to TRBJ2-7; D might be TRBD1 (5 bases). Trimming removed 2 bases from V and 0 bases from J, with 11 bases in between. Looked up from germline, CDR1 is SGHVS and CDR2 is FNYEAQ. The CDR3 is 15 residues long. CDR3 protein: CASSLLQVHSYEQYF. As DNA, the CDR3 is TGTGCCAGCAGCTTATTACAGGTGCACTCCTACGAGCAGTACTTC.

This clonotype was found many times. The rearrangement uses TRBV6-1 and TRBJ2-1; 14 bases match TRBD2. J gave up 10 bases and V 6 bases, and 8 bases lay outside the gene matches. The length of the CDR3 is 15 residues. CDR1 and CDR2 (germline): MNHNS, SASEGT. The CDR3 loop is CASSPGTSGGLEQFF. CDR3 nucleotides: TGTGCCAGCAGCCCGGGGACTAGCGGGGGTTTGGAGCAGTTCTTC.

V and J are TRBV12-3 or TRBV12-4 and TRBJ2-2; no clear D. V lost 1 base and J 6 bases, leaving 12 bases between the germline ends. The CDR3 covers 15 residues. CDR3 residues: CASSLGDLGPGELFF. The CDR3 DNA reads TGTGCCAGCAGTTTAGGAGATCTAGGACCCGGGGAGCTGTTTTTT.